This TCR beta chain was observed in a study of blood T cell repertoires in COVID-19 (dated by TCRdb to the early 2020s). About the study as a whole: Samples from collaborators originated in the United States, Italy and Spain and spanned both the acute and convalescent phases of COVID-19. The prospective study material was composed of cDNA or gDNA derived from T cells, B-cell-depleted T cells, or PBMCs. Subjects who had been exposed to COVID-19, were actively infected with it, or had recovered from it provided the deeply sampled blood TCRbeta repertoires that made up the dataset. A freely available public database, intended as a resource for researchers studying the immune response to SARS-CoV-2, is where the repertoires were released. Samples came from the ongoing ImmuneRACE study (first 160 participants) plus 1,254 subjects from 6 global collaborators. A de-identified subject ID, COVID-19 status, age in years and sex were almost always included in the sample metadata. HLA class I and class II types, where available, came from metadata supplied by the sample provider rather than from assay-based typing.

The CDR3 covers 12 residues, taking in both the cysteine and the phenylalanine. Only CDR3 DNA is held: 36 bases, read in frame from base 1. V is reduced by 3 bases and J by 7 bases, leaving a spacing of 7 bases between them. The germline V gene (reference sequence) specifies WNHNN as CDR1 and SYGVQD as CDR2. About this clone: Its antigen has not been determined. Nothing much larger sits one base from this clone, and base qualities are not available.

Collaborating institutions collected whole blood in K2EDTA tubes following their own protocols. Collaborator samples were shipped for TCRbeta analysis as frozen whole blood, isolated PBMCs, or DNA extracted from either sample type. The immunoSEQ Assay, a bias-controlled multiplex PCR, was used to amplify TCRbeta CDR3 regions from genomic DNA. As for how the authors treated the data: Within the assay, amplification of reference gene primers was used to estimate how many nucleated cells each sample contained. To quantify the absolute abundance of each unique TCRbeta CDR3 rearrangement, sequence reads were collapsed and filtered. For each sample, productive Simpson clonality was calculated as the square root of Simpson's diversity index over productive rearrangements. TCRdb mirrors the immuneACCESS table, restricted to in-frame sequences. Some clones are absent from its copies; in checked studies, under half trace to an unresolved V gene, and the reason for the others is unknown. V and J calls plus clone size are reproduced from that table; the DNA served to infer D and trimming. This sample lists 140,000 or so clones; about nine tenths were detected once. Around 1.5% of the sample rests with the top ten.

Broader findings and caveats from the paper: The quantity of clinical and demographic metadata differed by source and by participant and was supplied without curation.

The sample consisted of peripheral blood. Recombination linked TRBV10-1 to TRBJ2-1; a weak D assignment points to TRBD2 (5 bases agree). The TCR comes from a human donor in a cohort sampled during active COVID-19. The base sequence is TGCGCCAGCAGTGACCCGGGGAATGAGCAGTTCTTC. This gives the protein CASSDPGNEQFF.